This TCR beta chain comes out of a study of blood T cell repertoires in COVID-19. On the study more broadly: The United States, Italy and Spain provided the acute and convalescent COVID-19 samples. Sample material is recorded as cDNA or gDNA derived from T cells, B-cell-depleted T cells, or PBMCs.

Trimming took 3 bases from V and 0 from J, leaving 11 bases between them. This CDR3 region has 15 residues. Germline V gene sequence: CDR1 SGDLS, CDR2 YYNGEE. Original processing notes: Amplification with reference gene primers provided the estimates of nucleated cell counts. Sequencing was performed with immunoSEQ multiplex PCR; in TCRdb, only in-frame clones are kept and a portion is missing. That table gives V, J and clone size, and the DNA gave D and trimming. There are 200,000 to 300,000 clones in the sample; 70% to 85% occur only once, and over 2% lies in the top ten. The receptor was derived from a man between 35 and 55 years old who had recovered from COVID-19. V is TRBV9 and J is TRBJ2-3; D might be TRBD2 (5 bases). The sequenced material came from peripheral blood. The CDR3 DNA sequence: TGTGCCAGCAGCGCGGCGGAGGACAGCACAGATACGCAGTATTTT. Its protein product is CASSAAEDSTDTQYF.